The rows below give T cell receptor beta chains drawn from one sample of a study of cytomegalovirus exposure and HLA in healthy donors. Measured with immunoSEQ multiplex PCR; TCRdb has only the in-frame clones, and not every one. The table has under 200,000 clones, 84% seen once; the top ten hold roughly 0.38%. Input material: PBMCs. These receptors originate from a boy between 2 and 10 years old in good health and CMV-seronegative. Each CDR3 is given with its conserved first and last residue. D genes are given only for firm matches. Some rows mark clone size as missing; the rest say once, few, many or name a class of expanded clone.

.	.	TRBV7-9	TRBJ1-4	TGTGCCAGCAGCAAGCTAGGAGGAAAACTGTTTTTT	CASSKLGGKLFF
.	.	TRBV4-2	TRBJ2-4	TGTGCCAGCAGCCAAGATGGCGGGCTAGCCAAAAACATTCAGTACTTC	CASSQDGGLAKNIQYF
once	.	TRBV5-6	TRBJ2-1	TGTGCCAGCAGCAAGCAGGGGTACAATGAGCAGTTCTTC	CASSKQGYNEQFF
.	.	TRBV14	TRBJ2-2	TGTGCCAGCAGCCGTTGGGGCAGGGGCACCGGGGAGCTGTTTTTT	CASSRWGRGTGELFF
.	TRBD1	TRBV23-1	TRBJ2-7	TGCGCCAGCAGTCATAGAGGGACAGGGAAAGAGCAGTACTTC	CASSHRGTGKEQYF
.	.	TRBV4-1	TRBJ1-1	TGCGCCAGCAGCCAAGTAACAGGCCCGACTGAAGCTTTCTTT	CASSQVTGPTEAFF
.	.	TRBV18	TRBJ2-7	TGTGCCAGCTCACCTAGGACAGACTACGAGCAGTACTTC	CASSPRTDYEQYF
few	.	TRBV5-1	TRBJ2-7	TGCGCCAGCAGCGCCCGACAGGACTTCTCCTACGAGCAGTACTTC	CASSARQDFSYEQYF
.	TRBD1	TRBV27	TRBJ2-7	TGTGCCAGCAGCACCGGGACAGGGGGGTCCTACGAGCAGTACTTC	CASSTGTGGSYEQYF
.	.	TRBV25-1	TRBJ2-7	TGTGCCAGCAGTGAAACAGGTCCCTACGAGCAGTACTTC	CASSETGPYEQYF
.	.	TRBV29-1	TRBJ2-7	TGCAGCGTTCAACCGCCCGGCTACGAGCAGTACTTC	CSVQPPGYEQYF
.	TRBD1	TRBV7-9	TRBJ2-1	TGTGCCAGCAGCCCAGGGTTGATTTTCGTAGGACAGGGAAAGGATGAGCAGTTCTTC	CASSPGLIFVGQGKDEQFF
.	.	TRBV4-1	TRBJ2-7	TGCGCCAGCAGCACTCGACAGGATTTCTACGATACGAACTTC	CASSTRQDFYDTNF
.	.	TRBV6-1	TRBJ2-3	TGTGCCAGCAGTGATATGGGGCGTTCGCAGTATTTT	CASSDMGRSQYF
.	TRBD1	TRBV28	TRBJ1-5	TGTGCCAGCAGTTTTGGGGACAGGGGGCACCAGCCCCAGCATTTT	CASSFGDRGHQPQHF
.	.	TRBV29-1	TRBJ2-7	TGCAGCGTTGCGGGGGACGTCCACTCCTACGAGCAGTACTTC	CSVAGDVHSYEQYF
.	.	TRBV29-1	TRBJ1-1	TGCAGCGTTGGTCAGGGTCGGAACACTGAAGCTTTCTTT	CSVGQGRNTEAFF
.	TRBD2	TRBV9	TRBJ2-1	TGTGCCAGCAGCCTACGCGGGGGGTCCTACAATGAGCAGTTCTTC	CASSLRGGSYNEQFF
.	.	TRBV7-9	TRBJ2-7	TGTGCCAGCAGCCGTGTGCGGGGCGAGCAGTACTTC	CASSRVRGEQYF
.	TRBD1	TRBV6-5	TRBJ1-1	TGTGCCAGCAACCCTCCTACAGGGGCTGAAGCTTTCTTT	CASNPPTGAEAFF
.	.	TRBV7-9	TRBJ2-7	TGTGCCAGCAGCTTATCTGGGCAGGGGATCTACGAGCAGTACTTC	CASSLSGQGIYEQYF
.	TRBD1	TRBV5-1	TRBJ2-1	TGCGCCAGCAGCCCTGACAGGGGGTACAATGAGCAGTTCTTC	CASSPDRGYNEQFF
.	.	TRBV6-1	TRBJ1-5	TGTGCCAGCAGGAGACAGTCCCTCTCGAATCAGCCCCAGCATTTT	CASRRQSLSNQPQHF
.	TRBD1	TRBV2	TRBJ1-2	TGTGCCAGCACCCTACAGACAGGGGGCTATGGCTACACCTTC	CASTLQTGGYGYTF
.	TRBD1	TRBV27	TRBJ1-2	TGTGCCAGCAGTTTATTAGGGACAGGGTTTGATGGCTACACCTTC	CASSLLGTGFDGYTF
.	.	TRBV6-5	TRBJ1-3	TGTGCCAGCAGGGCCATCTCCTCTGGAAACACCATATATTTT	CASRAISSGNTIYF
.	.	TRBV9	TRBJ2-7	TGTGCCAGCAGCGCTACAGGGACCTACGAGCAGTACTTC	CASSATGTYEQYF
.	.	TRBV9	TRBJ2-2	TGTGCCAGCAGCGTAGCCGGGGGATCGAACACCGGGGAGCTGTTTTTT	CASSVAGGSNTGELFF
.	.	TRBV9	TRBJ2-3	TGTGCCAGCAGCGTGGACTTGGGGGGAGATACGCAGTATTTT	CASSVDLGGDTQYF
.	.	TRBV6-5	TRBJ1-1	TGTGCCAGCAGTTACTCGGAGGAGGGGTACACTGAAGCTTTCTTT	CASSYSEEGYTEAFF
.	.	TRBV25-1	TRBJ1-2	TGTGCCAGCAGTGAGCAGGGCTTTTATGGCTACACCTTC	CASSEQGFYGYTF
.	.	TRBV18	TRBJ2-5	TGTGCCAGCTCACGAGGATTTGAAGAGACCCAGTACTTC	CASSRGFEETQYF
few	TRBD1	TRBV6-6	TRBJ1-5	TGTGCCAGCAGTTGGAGGGACAGTAAAAGTCAGCCCCAGCATTTT	CASSWRDSKSQPQHF
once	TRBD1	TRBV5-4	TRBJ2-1	TGTGCCAGCAGCTTGAACCCGGGACAGGGGTTGAATGAGCAGTTCTTC	CASSLNPGQGLNEQFF
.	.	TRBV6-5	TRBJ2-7	TGTGCCAGCAGTTACTCGATGGGCGCCGGTCACTACGAGCAGTACTTC	CASSYSMGAGHYEQYF
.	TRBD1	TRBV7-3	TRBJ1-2	TGTGCCAGCAGCCCAAACCCGGGACAGGCGGGCGGCTACACCTTC	CASSPNPGQAGGYTF
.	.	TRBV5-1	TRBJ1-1	TGCGCCAGCAGCTTGGGGGGCGAGGTTACTGAAGCTTTCTTT	CASSLGGEVTEAFF